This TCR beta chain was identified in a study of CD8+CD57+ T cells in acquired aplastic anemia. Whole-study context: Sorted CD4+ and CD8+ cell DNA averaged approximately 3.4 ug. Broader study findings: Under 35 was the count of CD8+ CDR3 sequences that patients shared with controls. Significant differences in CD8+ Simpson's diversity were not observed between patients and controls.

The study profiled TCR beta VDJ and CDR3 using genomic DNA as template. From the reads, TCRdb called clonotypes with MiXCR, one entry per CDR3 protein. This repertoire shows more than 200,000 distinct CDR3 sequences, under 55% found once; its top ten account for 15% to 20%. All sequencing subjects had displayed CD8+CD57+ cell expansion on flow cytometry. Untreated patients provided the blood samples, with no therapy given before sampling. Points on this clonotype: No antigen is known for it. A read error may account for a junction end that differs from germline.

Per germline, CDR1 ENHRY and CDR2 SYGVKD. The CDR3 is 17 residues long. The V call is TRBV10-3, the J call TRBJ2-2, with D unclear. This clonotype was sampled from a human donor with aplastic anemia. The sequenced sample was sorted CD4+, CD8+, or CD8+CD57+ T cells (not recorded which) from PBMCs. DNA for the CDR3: TGTGCCAGCAGTCCCTTAACCCGCGTAGGCTCCGCCGGGGAGCTGTTTTTT. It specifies CASSPLTRVGSAGELFF.